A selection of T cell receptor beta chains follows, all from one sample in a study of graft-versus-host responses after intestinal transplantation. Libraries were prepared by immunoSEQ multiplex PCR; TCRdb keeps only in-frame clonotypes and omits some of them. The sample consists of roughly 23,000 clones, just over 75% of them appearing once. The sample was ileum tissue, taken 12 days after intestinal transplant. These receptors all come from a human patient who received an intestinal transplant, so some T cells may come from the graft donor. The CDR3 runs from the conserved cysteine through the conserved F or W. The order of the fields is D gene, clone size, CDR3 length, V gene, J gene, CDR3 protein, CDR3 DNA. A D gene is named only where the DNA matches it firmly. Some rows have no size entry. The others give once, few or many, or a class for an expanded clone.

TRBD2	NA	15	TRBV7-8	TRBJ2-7	CASSLGLAGTYEQYF	TGTGCCAGCAGCTTGGGACTAGCGGGGACGTACGAGCAGTACTTC
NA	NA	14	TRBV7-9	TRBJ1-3	CASSFAGSGNTIYF	TGTGCCAGCAGCTTCGCCGGCTCTGGAAACACCATATATTTT
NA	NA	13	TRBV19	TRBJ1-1	CATGFSLNTEAFF	TGTGCAACGGGGTTCTCCTTGAACACTGAAGCTTTCTTT
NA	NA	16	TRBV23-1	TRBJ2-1	CASSQSRGSSYNEQFF	TGCGCCAGCAGTCAATCCCGGGGTTCCTCCTACAATGAGCAGTTCTTC
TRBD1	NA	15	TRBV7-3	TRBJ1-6	CASSSGQAYRSPLHF	TGTGCCAGCAGCTCGGGACAGGCCTACCGTTCACCCCTCCACTTT
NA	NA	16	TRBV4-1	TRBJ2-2	CASSPLTPSGTGELFF	TGCGCCAGCAGCCCCCTCACCCCCAGCGGGACCGGGGAGCTGTTTTTT
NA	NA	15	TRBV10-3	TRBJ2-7	CAISESSGSSYEQYF	TGTGCCATCAGTGAGTCCAGTGGGAGCTCCTACGAGCAGTACTTC
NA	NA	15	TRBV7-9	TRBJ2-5	CASSLLTDNQETQYF	TGTGCCAGCAGCCTCCTGACAGACAACCAAGAGACCCAGTACTTC
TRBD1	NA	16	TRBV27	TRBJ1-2	CASSFGMGQGSAGYTF	TGTGCCAGCAGTTTCGGTATGGGACAGGGTTCTGCTGGCTACACCTTC
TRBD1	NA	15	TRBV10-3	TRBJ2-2	CAISRQGLDTGELFF	TGTGCCATCAGCCGACAGGGGTTGGACACCGGGGAGCTGTTTTTT
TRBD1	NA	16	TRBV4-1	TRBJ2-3	CASSQEGTGGADTQYF	TGCGCCAGCAGCCAAGAAGGAACAGGGGGCGCAGATACGCAGTATTTT
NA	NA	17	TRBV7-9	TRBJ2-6	CASTNPAGISGANVLTF	TGTGCCAGCACCAACCCCGCCGGGATCTCTGGGGCCAACGTCCTGACTTTC
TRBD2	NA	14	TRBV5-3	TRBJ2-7	CARSPTSGIYEQYF	TGTGCCAGAAGTCCTACTAGCGGGATCTACGAGCAGTACTTC
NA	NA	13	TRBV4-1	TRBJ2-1	CASSPPLGGEQFF	TGCGCCAGCAGCCCCCCCCTAGGTGGTGAGCAGTTCTTC
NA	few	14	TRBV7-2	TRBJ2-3	CASSPTPSTDTQYF	TGTGCCAGCAGCCCGACACCTTCCACAGATACGCAGTATTTT
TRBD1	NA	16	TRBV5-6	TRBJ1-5	CASSRWGDSLSQPQHF	TGTGCCAGCAGCCGATGGGGGGACAGCCTTAGTCAGCCCCAGCATTTT
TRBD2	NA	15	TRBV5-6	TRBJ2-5	CASSAPSAGGETQYF	TGTGCCAGCAGCGCGCCTAGTGCCGGGGGGGAGACCCAGTACTTC
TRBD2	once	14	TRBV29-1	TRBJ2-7	CSVYGVAGSYEQYF	TGCAGCGTTTACGGGGTAGCGGGCTCCTACGAGCAGTACTTC
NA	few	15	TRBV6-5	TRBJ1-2	CASSYSFTGLVSYTF	TGTGCCAGCAGTTACTCGTTCACAGGTCTCGTTTCCTACACCTTC
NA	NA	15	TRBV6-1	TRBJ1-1	CASRYTGGMVTEAFF	TGTGCCAGCAGATACACTGGAGGGATGGTCACTGAAGCTTTCTTT
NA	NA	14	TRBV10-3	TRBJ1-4	CAISVGEPNEKLFF	TGTGCCATCAGTGTCGGAGAGCCAAATGAAAAACTGTTTTTT
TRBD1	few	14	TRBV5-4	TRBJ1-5	CASSVGQPNQPQHF	TGTGCCAGCAGCGTGGGACAGCCCAATCAGCCCCAGCATTTT
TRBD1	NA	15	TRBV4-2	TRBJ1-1	CASSQDMNRGTEAFF	TGTGCCAGCAGCCAAGATATGAACAGGGGGACTGAAGCTTTCTTT
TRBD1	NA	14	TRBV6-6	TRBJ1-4	CASRTGSGGFDLFF	TGTGCCAGCAGAACCGGATCAGGGGGCTTTGATCTGTTTTTT
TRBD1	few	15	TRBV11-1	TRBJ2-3	CASSLGTGHTDTQYF	TGTGCCAGCAGCTTAGGGACAGGCCACACAGATACGCAGTATTTT
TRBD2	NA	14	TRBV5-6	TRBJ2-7	CASRAGTTIDEQYF	TGTGCCAGCAGGGCCGGGACTACAATCGACGAGCAGTACTTC
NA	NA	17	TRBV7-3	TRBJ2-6	CASSLGIAGRGANVLTF	TGTGCCAGCAGCTTGGGGATCGCGGGGCGGGGGGCCAACGTCCTGACTTTC
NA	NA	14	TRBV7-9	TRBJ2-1	CASSRNLAGVEQFF	TGTGCCAGCAGCCGGAATCTAGCTGGGGTTGAGCAGTTCTTC
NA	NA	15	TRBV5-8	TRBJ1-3	CASSQGSGSGNTIYF	TGTGCCAGCAGCCAAGGATCGGGCTCTGGAAACACCATATATTTT
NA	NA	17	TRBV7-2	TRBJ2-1	CASSSYFIPSSYNEQFF	TGTGCCAGCAGTTCATATTTCATACCGAGCTCCTACAATGAGCAGTTCTTC
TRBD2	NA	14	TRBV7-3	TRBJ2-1	CASRQTSGGDEQFF	TGTGCCAGCAGACAGACTAGCGGGGGGGATGAGCAGTTCTTC
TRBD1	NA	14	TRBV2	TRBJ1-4	CASSPQGAVEKLFF	TGTGCCAGCAGCCCACAGGGGGCCGTTGAAAAACTGTTTTTT
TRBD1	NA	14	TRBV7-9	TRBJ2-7	CASSLTGGLYEQYF	TGTGCCAGCAGCTTGACAGGGGGCCTCTACGAGCAGTACTTC
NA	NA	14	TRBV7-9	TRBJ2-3	CASTPGGGADTQYF	TGTGCCAGCACCCCTGGGGGGGGCGCAGATACGCAGTATTTT
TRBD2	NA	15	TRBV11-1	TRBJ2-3	CASSLTSGGTDTQYF	TGTGCCAGCAGTCTGACTAGCGGGGGAACAGATACGCAGTATTTT
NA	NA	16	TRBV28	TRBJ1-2	CASSRIALRPDYGYTF	TGTGCCAGCAGTAGGATAGCTTTAAGGCCAGACTATGGCTACACCTTC
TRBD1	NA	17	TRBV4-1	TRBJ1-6	CASSQWAGGSGNSPLHF	TGCGCCAGCAGCCAATGGGCAGGGGGTTCGGGTAATTCACCCCTCCACTTT
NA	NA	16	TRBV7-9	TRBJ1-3	CASSLVSAGAGNTIYF	TGTGCCAGCAGCTTAGTCTCGGCAGGGGCTGGAAACACCATATATTTT
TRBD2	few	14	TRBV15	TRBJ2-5	CATSGAGGGETQYF	TGTGCCACCAGCGGAGCGGGGGGGGGAGAGACCCAGTACTTC
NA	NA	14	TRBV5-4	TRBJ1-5	CASSIDRSNQPQHF	TGTGCCAGCAGTATCGACAGGAGCAATCAGCCCCAGCATTTT
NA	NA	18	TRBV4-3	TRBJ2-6	CASSQAPSGGTGANVLTF	TGCGCCAGCAGCCAAGCCCCGTCGGGGGGCACTGGGGCCAACGTCCTGACTTTC
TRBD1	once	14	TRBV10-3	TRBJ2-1	CAISEGQGGNEQFF	TGTGCCATCAGTGAGGGACAGGGCGGGAATGAGCAGTTCTTC
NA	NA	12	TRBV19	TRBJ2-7	CASSPGVGEQYF	TGTGCCAGTAGTCCCGGGGTGGGCGAGCAGTACTTC
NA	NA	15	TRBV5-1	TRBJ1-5	CASRASYFSNQPQHF	TGCGCCAGCAGGGCCAGTTATTTTAGCAATCAGCCCCAGCATTTT
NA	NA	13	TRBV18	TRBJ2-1	CASSPLEATEQFF	TGTGCCAGCTCACCCCTGGAGGCCACTGAGCAGTTCTTC
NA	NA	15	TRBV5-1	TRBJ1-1	CASSWGDLQNTEAFF	TGCGCCAGCAGCTGGGGGGACTTACAGAACACTGAAGCTTTCTTT
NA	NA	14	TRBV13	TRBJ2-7	CASSSVGSSYEQYF	TGTGCCAGCAGCTCGGTCGGGAGCTCCTACGAGCAGTACTTC
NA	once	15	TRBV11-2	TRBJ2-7	CASSLGQGRTYEQYF	TGTGCCAGCAGCTTAGGCCAGGGCAGAACCTACGAGCAGTACTTC
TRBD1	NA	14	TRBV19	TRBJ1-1	CASSIQGVNTEAFF	TGTGCCAGTAGTATACAGGGGGTGAACACTGAAGCTTTCTTT
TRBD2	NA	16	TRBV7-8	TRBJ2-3	CASSLVSPAGWDTQYF	TGTGCCAGCAGCTTAGTATCTCCAGCGGGGTGGGATACGCAGTATTTT
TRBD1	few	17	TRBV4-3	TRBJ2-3	CASSQNGQGRMGDTQYF	TGCGCCAGCAGCCAGAATGGACAGGGAAGGATGGGAGATACGCAGTATTTT